These 8 T cell receptor beta chains originate from one sample sequenced in a study of shared clonotypes between healthy human individuals. Clones were read by immunoSEQ multiplex PCR, and TCRdb kept only the in-frame ones, dropping some. The sample gives over 2 million clones, about 95% of which show up once; approximately 1.2% is in the top ten. Naive-designated CD8 cells lacked CD45RO, were positively enriched for CCR7, and omitted terminally differentiated effector memory CD45RA+ cells. The sequenced sample consisted of naive CD8+ T cells sorted from blood. Every receptor here comes from a man younger than 35 in good health.

The chain joins TRBV10-3 to TRBJ2-7; maybe TRBD1 (7 bases). CDR3 length equals 14 residues. The germline gives CDR1 ENHRY, CDR2 SYGVKD. V was cut by 4 bases and J by 3 bases, with 13 bases left in between. Here the CDR3 DNA reads TGTGCCATCAGTGTTGGCAGGGGGGACTACGAGCAGTACTTC. It yields the protein CAISVGRGDYEQYF.

The rearrangement uses TRBV4-1 and TRBJ2-5, with D perhaps TRBD1 (5 bases). The length of the CDR3 is 17 residues. Deletions cut 0 bases from V and 5 bases from J, with 19 bases between. Germline assignment: CDR1 MGHRA and CDR2 YSYEKL. The chain's CDR3 is CASSQEGQTASGETQYF. Here the CDR3 DNA reads TGCGCCAGCAGCCAAGAGGGGCAGACAGCAAGTGGGGAGACCCAGTACTTC.

Worth noting for this clone: Other DNA sequences from this sample encode an identical CDR3 as well. This sequence joins TRBV5-4 and TRBJ1-1, with D uncertain. The V and J ends lost 2 bases and 5 bases respectively, with 13 bases between them. The CDR3 runs to 14 residues. The germline CDR1 and CDR2 sequences are SGHNT and YYREEE (reference sequence). CDR3 DNA: TGTGCCAGCAGCTTTTTGGGATCTGGGACTGAAGCTTTCTTT. It yields the protein CASSFLGSGTEAFF. The full variable domain, its missing parts supplied by reference TRBV5-4 and TRBJ1-1, is ETGVTQSPTHLIKTRGQQVTLRCSSQSGHNTVSWYQQALGQGPQFIFQYYREEENGRGNFPPRFSGLQFPNYSSELNVNALELDDSALYLCASSFLGSGTEAFFGQGTRLTVV.

The chain carries TRBV14 and TRBJ2-7; weak D call: TRBD2 (5 bases). Germline V lookup: CDR1 SGHDN, CDR2 FVKESK. Between the trimmed V and J ends, which lost 4 bases and 2 bases, there was a span of 15 bases. The CDR3 is 15 amino acids. CDR3 region: CASSPVRGTPYEQYF. In DNA form, the CDR3 reads TGTGCCAGCAGCCCCGTCCGGGGAACCCCCTACGAGCAGTACTTC.

The gene calls are TRBV10-1 and TRBJ2-7, with D uncertain. Germline V gene lookup returns CDR1 WNHNN and CDR2 SYGVQD (reference sequence). The CDR3 consists of 13 residues. Trimming left V 6 bases short and J 0 bases short, with 9 bases between. The CDR3 region is CASSPPDSYEQYF. DNA for the CDR3: TGCGCCAGCAGCCCGCCGGACTCCTACGAGCAGTACTTC.

This chain links TRBV10-3 with TRBJ2-1; 14 bases align to TRBD2. Germline CDR1 is ENHRY and CDR2 is SYGVKD. This CDR3 has 16 amino acids. Trimming at V came to 9 bases and at J to 5 bases, leaving 9 bases not matched to a gene. CDR3 sequence: CAIAGLAGEVHNEQFF. The CDR3 nucleotides are TGTGCCATTGCGGGACTAGCGGGAGAGGTCCACAATGAGCAGTTCTTC.

CDR3 protein: CASRGQGANQPQHF. The CDR3 bases are TGTGCCAGCAGGGGACAGGGGGCCAATCAGCCCCAGCATTTT. The chain is built from TRBV6-5 and TRBJ1-5; TRBD1 aligns across 12 bases. The CDR3 is 14 residues long. Germline trimming cut 6 bases from V and 3 bases from J; bases unmatched to any gene: 0. CDR1 MNHEY and CDR2 SVGAGI come from the germline V gene.

This chain joins TRBV6-5 and TRBJ1-2, with TRBD1 matching 11 bases. Per the germline V gene, CDR1 is MNHEY and CDR2 is SVGAGI. V shed 6 bases and J 2 bases; nucleotides not matched to a gene: 5. This CDR3 spans 15 amino acids. CDR3 residues: CASSPGTGGNYGYTF. CDR3 coding DNA: TGTGCCAGCAGCCCCGGGACAGGGGGAAACTATGGCTACACCTTC.